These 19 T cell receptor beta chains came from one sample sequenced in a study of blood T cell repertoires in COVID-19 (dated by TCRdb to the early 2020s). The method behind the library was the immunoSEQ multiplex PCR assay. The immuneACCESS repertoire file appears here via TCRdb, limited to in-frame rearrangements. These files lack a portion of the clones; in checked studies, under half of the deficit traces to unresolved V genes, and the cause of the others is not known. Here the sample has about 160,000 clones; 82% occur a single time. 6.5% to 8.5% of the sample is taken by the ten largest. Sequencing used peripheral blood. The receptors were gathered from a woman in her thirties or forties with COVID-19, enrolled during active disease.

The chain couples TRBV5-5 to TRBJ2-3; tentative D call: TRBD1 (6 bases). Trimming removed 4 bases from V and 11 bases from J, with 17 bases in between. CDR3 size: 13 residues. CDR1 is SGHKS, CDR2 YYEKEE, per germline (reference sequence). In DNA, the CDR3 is TGTGCCAGCAGCGCAGACCAGGGGTTTAGGCAGTATTTT. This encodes CASSADQGFRQYF.

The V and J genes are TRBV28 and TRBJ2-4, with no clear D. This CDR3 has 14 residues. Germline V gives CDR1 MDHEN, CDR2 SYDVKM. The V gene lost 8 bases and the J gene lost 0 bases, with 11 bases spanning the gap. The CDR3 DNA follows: TGTGCCAGCTTTAACTCGTTAGCCAAAAACATTCAGTACTTC. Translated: CASFNSLAKNIQYF.

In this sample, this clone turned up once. The CDR3, as DNA: TGCGCCAGCAGCTCCTCTGGGTTTTCGGAGAATGAGCAGTTCTTC. It translates to CASSSSGFSENEQFF. The chain employs TRBV5-1 and TRBJ2-1; no clear D. Deletions cut 3 bases from V and 7 bases from J, with 17 bases between. This CDR3 comprises 15 residues. CDR1 SGHRS and CDR2 YFSETQ come from the germline V gene.

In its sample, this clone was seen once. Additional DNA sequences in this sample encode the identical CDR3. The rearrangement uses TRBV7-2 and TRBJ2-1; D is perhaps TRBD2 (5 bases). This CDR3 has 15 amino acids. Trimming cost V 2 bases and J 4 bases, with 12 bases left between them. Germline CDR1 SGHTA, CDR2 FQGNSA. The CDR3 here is CASSLWAGGYNEQFF. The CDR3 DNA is TGTGCCAGCAGCTTATGGGCAGGAGGTTACAATGAGCAGTTCTTC.

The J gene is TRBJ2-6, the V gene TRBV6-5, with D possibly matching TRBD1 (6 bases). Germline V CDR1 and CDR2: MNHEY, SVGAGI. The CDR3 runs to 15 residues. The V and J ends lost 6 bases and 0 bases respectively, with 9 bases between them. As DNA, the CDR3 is TGTGCCAGCAGCTTGGGACACTCTGGGGCCAACGTCCTGACTTTC. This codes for CASSLGHSGANVLTF.

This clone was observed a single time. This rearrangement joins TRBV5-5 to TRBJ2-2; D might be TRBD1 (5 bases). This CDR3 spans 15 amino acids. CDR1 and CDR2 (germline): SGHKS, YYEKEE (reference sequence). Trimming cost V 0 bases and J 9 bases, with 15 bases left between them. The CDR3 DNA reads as TGTGCCAGCAGCTTGGAAGGGGCTCCCTCCCGGGAGCTGTTTTTT. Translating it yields CASSLEGAPSRELFF. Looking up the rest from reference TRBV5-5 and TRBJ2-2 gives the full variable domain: DAGVTQSPTHLIKTRGQQVTLRCSPISGHKSVSWYQQVLGQGPQFIFQYYEKEERGRGNFPDRFSARQFPNYSSELNVNALLLGDSALYLCASSLEGAPSRELFFGEGSRLTVL.

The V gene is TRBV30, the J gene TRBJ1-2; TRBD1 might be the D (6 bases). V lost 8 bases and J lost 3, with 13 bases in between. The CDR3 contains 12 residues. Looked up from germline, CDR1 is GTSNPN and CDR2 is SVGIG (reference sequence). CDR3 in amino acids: CASRGSDYGYTF. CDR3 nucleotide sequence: TGTGCCAGTAGGGGGAGTGACTATGGCTACACCTTC.

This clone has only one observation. The CDR3 sequence: CSARASGEQFF. DNA of the CDR3: TGCAGTGCTCGAGCTAGCGGGGAGCAGTTCTTC. The V gene is TRBV20-1, the J gene TRBJ2-1; the match to TRBD2 covers 8 bases. Germline loops: CDR1 DFQATT, CDR2 SNEGSKA (reference sequence). The CDR3 has 11 amino acids. The junction had 4 bases not matched to a gene; V was cut back by 5 bases and J by 10 bases.

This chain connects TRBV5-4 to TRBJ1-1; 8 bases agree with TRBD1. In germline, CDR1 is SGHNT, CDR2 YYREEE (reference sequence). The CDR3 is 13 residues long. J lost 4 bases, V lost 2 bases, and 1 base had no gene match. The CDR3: CASSFTGGTEAFF. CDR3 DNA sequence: TGTGCCAGCAGCTTTACAGGGGGCACTGAAGCTTTCTTT.

CDR3 nucleotides: TGCGCCAGCAGCCAAGAAGAGAGCGGGGGGGCCCAAGAGACCCAGTACTTC. Protein: CASSQEESGGAQETQYF. The chain has TRBV4-1 and TRBJ2-5, with 10 nucleotides matching TRBD2. Germline assignment: CDR1 MGHRA and CDR2 YSYEKL. With V trimmed by 0 bases and J by 1 base, 5 bases remained unmatched. This CDR3 comprises 17 residues.

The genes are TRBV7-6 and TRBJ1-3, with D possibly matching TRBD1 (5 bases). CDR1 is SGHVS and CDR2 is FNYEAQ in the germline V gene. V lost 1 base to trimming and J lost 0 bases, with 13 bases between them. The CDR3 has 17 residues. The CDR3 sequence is CASSLGVGQGSGNTIYF. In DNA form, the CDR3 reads TGTGCCAGCAGCTTAGGAGTTGGGCAGGGCTCTGGAAACACCATATATTTT.

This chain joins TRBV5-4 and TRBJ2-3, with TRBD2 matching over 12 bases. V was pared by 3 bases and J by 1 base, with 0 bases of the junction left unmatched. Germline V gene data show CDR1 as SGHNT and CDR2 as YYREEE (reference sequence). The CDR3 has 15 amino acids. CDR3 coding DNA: TGTGCCAGCAGCTCTAGCGGGAGGGGCACAGATACGCAGTATTTT. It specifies CASSSSGRGTDTQYF.

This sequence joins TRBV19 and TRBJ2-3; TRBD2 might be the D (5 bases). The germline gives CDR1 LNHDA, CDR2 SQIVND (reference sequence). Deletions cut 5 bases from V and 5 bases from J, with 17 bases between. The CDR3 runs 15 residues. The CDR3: CASSRWESGRDTQYF. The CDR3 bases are TGTGCCAGTAGTCGGTGGGAGTCGGGTAGAGATACGCAGTATTTT.

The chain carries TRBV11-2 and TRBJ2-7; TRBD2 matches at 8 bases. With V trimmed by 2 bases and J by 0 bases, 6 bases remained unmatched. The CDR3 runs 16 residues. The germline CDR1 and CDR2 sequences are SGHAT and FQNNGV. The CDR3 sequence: CASSLFGGRNSYEQYF. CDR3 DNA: TGTGCCAGCAGCTTATTTGGCGGGAGGAACTCCTACGAGCAGTACTTC.

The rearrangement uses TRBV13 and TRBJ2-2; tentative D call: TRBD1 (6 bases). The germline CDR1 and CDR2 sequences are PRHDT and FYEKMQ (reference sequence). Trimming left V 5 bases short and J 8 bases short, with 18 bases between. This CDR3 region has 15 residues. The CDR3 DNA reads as TGTGCCAGCAGCCTCCTCTCAACAGGGAAGGGGGAGCTGTTTTTT. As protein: CASSLLSTGKGELFF.

CDR3 region: CASSRRGNYGYTF. Written as DNA, the CDR3 is TGTGCCAGCAGCAGGCGCGGTAACTATGGCTACACCTTC. The chain uses TRBV5-5 and TRBJ1-2, with D unresolved. Germline CDR1 and CDR2: SGHKS and YYEKEE (reference sequence). The CDR3 consists of 13 residues. The V and J ends lost 4 bases and 1 base respectively, with 8 bases between them.

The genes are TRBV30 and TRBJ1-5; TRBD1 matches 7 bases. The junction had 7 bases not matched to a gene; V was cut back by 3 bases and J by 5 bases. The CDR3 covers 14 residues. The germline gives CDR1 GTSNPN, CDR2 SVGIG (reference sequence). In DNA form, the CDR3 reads TGTGCCTGGAGCCGTGGGGACAGCTATCAGCCCCAGCATTTT. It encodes CAWSRGDSYQPQHF.

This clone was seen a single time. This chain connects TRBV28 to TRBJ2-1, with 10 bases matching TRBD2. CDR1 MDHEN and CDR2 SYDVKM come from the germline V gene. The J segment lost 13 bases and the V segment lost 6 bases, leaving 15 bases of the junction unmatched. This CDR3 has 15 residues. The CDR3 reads CASSPPGTSVGQQFF. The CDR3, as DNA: TGTGCCAGCAGCCCCCCCGGGACTAGCGTCGGGCAACAGTTCTTC.

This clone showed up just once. CDR3 sequence: CASSPLAGARSYEQYF. The CDR3, as DNA: TGTGCCAGTAGTCCACTAGCGGGAGCACGGTCCTACGAGCAGTACTTC. The V and J genes are TRBV19 and TRBJ2-7; TRBD2 matches at 11 bases. CDR3 length: 16 residues. V was clipped by 5 bases and J by 1 base; unmatched bases: 7. Germline CDR1 is LNHDA and CDR2 is SQIVND (reference sequence).